These 2 T cell receptor beta chains originate from one sample sequenced in a study of CD8+CD57+ T cells in acquired aplastic anemia. TCR beta VDJ combinations and CDR3 sequences were profiled from genomic DNA. A single record per CDR3 protein comes from TCRdb applying MiXCR to the reads. The sample has hundreds of thousands of distinct CDR3 sequences, around 72% seen once. What was sequenced was sorted CD4+, CD8+, or CD8+CD57+ T cells (not recorded which) from PBMCs. These receptors came from a human donor in good health, serving as a control.

DNA for the CDR3: TGTGCCAGCAGGGGGGTCAGAAGAATCACCGGGGAGCTGTTTTTT. Encoded protein: CASRGVRRITGELFF. V is TRBV2 and J is TRBJ2-2; D tentatively fits TRBD1 or TRBD2 (5 bases each). CDR1 is SNHLY, CDR2 FYNNEI, per germline. The CDR3 covers 15 residues. V lost 6 bases to trimming and J lost 4 bases, with 15 bases between them.

The V and J genes are TRBV20-1 and TRBJ2-7; D perhaps matches TRBD2 (5 bases). The CDR3 covers 13 residues. The V end was cut by 0 bases, the J end by 5 bases, with 11 bases between. From germline, CDR1 is DFQATT and CDR2 SNEGSKA (reference sequence). The CDR3 DNA follows: TGCAGTGCTAGAGATGGGCTGGAGGACGAGCAGTACTTC. Its translation: CSARDGLEDEQYF.